A selection of T cell receptor beta chains follows, all from one sample in a study of blood T cell repertoires in COVID-19. Sequenced by immunoSEQ multiplex PCR; TCRdb stores in-frame clones only, minus some. In the table there are tens of thousands of clones, 70% to 90% of which are singletons. The specimen was peripheral blood. The receptors were gathered from a woman older than 75 with COVID-19, enrolled during active disease. Both conserved end residues are part of each CDR3. The order of the fields is J gene, V gene, clone size, D gene, CDR3 protein, CDR3 DNA. The D gene is left open where the match is weak. Rows give clone size only sometimes, using once, few, many, or a class for an expanded clone.

TRBJ2-1 TRBV7-2 NA NA CASSLESSYNEQFF TGTGCCAGCAGCTTAGAGAGCTCCTACAATGAGCAGTTCTTC
TRBJ2-5 TRBV5-6 once TRBD2 CASSLGGARETQYF TGTGCCAGCAGCCTCGGGGGGGCGAGAGAGACCCAGTACTTC
TRBJ2-7 TRBV5-1 NA NA CASSLETISSYEQYF TGCGCCAGCAGCCTAGAAACCATAAGCTCCTACGAGCAGTACTTC
TRBJ1-1 TRBV5-1 NA NA CASSLAVGGSLGEAFF TGCGCCAGCAGCTTGGCCGTGGGGGGGTCCTTGGGTGAAGCTTTCTTT
TRBJ2-5 TRBV7-8 NA TRBD2 CASSLREGLETQYF TGTGCCAGCAGCTTGCGGGAGGGCCTAGAGACCCAGTACTTC
TRBJ2-1 TRBV20-1 few TRBD2 CSASHSGSNEQFF TGCAGTGCTAGTCACAGCGGGAGTAATGAGCAGTTCTTC
TRBJ2-7 TRBV7-9 NA TRBD1 CASRYTGVSSYEQYF TGTGCCAGCAGATATACAGGGGTCTCCTCCTACGAGCAGTACTTC
TRBJ1-1 TRBV2 NA TRBD1 CASSPKQGGTEAFF TGTGCCAGCAGTCCGAAACAGGGGGGCACTGAAGCTTTCTTT
TRBJ1-1 TRBV5-5 NA NA CASSPRSGILNTEAFF TGTGCCAGCAGCCCTAGATCGGGGATATTGAACACTGAAGCTTTCTTT
TRBJ2-3 TRBV5-6 NA TRBD1 CASSLWDRRTDTQYF TGTGCCAGCAGCTTGTGGGACAGACGCACAGATACGCAGTATTTT
TRBJ1-2 TRBV5-4 NA NA CASSFVNGKGDGYTF TGTGCCAGCAGCTTTGTGAATGGAAAGGGGGATGGCTACACCTTC
TRBJ2-3 TRBV5-4 few NA CASSSRRGHGDTQYF TGTGCCAGCAGCTCGAGGAGGGGGCATGGAGATACGCAGTATTTT
TRBJ2-7 TRBV19 NA NA CASGPSRYEQYF TGTGCCAGTGGCCCCTCCCGCTACGAGCAGTACTTC
TRBJ2-7 TRBV6-5 NA NA CASSSRGAASYEQYF TGCGCCAGCAGTTCCCGGGGAGCGGCCTCCTACGAGCAGTACTTC
TRBJ2-3 TRBV6-2/TRBV6-3 NA TRBD1 CASSWDRGNSLSTDTQYF TGTGCCAGCAGTTGGGACAGGGGTAACTCCCTAAGCACAGATACGCAGTATTTT
TRBJ1-6 TRBV18 NA NA CASSLADQGRNSPLHF TGTGCCAGCTCACTCGCGGACCAGGGTAGAAATTCACCCCTCCACTTT
TRBJ2-2 TRBV5-1 NA TRBD1 CASGLVGGTGAGELFF TGCGCCAGCGGCCTCGTAGGGGGCACGGGCGCCGGGGAGCTGTTTTTT
TRBJ1-1 TRBV18 NA NA CASSPPSMYTEAFF TGTGCCAGCTCACCACCTTCTATGTACACTGAAGCTTTCTTT
TRBJ1-3 TRBV28 NA NA CASSTRGYSLNTIYF TGTGCCAGCAGCACAAGGGGGTACTCGCTAAACACCATATATTTT
TRBJ2-7 TRBV1 NA NA CTSSQDPSLTGDSYEQYF TGCACCAGCAGCCAGGACCCTTCTCTGACAGGGGACTCCTACGAGCAGTACTTC
TRBJ1-5 TRBV6-5 NA TRBD1 CASRPAGGGPQHF TGTGCCAGCAGGCCTGCAGGGGGCGGGCCCCAGCATTTT
TRBJ2-1 TRBV9 NA TRBD2 CASSRTSKPHNEQFF TGTGCCAGCAGCAGGACTAGCAAACCACACAATGAGCAGTTCTTC
TRBJ2-7 TRBV7-2 NA TRBD2 CASSLGTSNKQYF TGTGCCAGCAGCTTAGGGACTAGCAACAAGCAGTACTTC
TRBJ2-3 TRBV4-3 NA NA CASSQETATDTQYF TGCGCCAGCAGCCAAGAGACAGCCACAGATACGCAGTATTTT
TRBJ1-4 TRBV28 NA NA CASQSPSNEKLFF TGTGCCAGCCAGTCCCCATCTAATGAAAAACTGTTTTTT
TRBJ1-2 TRBV27 NA NA CASSYMPGRRSERDGYTF TGTGCCAGCAGCTATATGCCCGGACGGAGGTCTGAACGAGATGGCTACACCTTC
TRBJ1-2 TRBV5-4 NA NA CASSLGATGGYGYTF TGTGCCAGCAGCTTGGGGGCGACAGGTGGCTATGGCTACACCTTC
TRBJ1-1 TRBV7-2 NA TRBD1 CASRKGTETNTEAFF TGTGCCAGCAGAAAGGGGACAGAGACGAACACTGAAGCTTTCTTT
TRBJ1-4 TRBV9 once TRBD1 CASSRDGGTGPEKLFF TGTGCCAGCAGCCGGGACGGGGGGACAGGGCCTGAAAAACTGTTTTTT
TRBJ1-2 TRBV6-1 NA NA CASSDQGYGYTF TGTGCCAGCAGTGATCAGGGGTATGGCTACACCTTC
TRBJ2-3 TRBV19 NA TRBD1 CASSRWGQGNTDTQYF TGTGCCAGTAGTAGGTGGGGACAGGGGAACACAGATACGCAGTATTTT
TRBJ1-1 TRBV28 NA TRBD1 CASSSARQGAEAFF TGTGCCAGCAGTTCAGCACGACAGGGGGCTGAAGCTTTCTTT
TRBJ2-2 TRBV19 NA NA CASSMGSGNTGELFF TGTGCCAGTAGTATGGGTAGCGGAAACACCGGGGAGCTGTTTTTT
TRBJ2-7 TRBV25-1 few NA CASSEAGSYEQYF TGTGCCAGCAGTGAAGCCGGTTCCTACGAGCAGTACTTC
TRBJ2-2 TRBV3-1/TRBV3-2 NA NA CASQRRSEGGELFF TGTGCCAGCCAGAGGAGGTCGGAGGGGGGGGAGCTGTTTTTT
TRBJ2-2 TRBV5-1 NA NA CASSLWEVSTGELFF TGCGCCAGCAGCTTGTGGGAGGTGTCCACCGGGGAGCTGTTTTTT
TRBJ2-5 TRBV19 NA TRBD2 CASSPGSSGGTSLKTQYF TGTGCCAGTAGTCCCGGGTCTAGCGGGGGGACGAGTCTAAAGACCCAGTACTTC
TRBJ2-7 TRBV6-1 NA TRBD2 CASSSEAGGPYEQYF TGTGCCAGCAGTTCAGAAGCGGGAGGGCCTTACGAGCAGTACTTC
TRBJ1-3 TRBV7-2 once NA CASSLVVGAGNTIYF TGTGCCAGCAGCTTAGTGGTTGGTGCAGGGAACACCATATATTTT
TRBJ2-7 TRBV6-6 NA NA CASTFSDSSYEQYF TGTGCCAGCACATTTTCGGACAGTTCCTACGAGCAGTACTTC
TRBJ2-2 TRBV5-1 NA TRBD1 CASSSDRVPGELFF TGCGCCAGCAGCTCTGACAGGGTACCCGGGGAGCTGTTTTTT